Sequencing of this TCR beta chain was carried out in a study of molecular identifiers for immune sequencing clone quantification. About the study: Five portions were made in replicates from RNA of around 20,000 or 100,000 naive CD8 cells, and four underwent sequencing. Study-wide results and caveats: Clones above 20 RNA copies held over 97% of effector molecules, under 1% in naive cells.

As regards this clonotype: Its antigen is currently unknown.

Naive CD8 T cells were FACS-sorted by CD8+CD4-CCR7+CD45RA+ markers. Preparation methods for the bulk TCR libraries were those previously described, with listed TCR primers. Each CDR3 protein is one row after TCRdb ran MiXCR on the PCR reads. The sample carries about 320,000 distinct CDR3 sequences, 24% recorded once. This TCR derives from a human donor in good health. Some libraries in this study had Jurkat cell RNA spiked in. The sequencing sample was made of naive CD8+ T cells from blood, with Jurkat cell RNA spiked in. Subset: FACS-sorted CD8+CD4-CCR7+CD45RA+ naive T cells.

The CDR3 loop reads CASSLGFGSSYNEQFF. As DNA, the CDR3 is TGTGCCAGCAGCTTAGGTTTCGGGAGCTCCTACAATGAGCAGTTCTTC. The chain combines TRBV7-9 with TRBJ2-1; D perhaps matches TRBD2 (6 bases). The CDR3 loop spans 16 amino acids. V shed 1 base and J shed 0 bases, with 10 bases lying between them. Germline lookup yields CDR1 SEHNR and CDR2 FQNEAQ (reference sequence).